The sequence of this TCR beta chain was determined in a study of blood T cells in healthy people across ages. Sample-barcoded 5' priming and a J-beta primer mix drove a second PCR of about 6 to 12 cycles. TCRdb re-called the 5' RACE reads with MiXCR, one entry per CDR3 protein. The data contain 910,000 or so distinct CDR3 sequences, 51% of them singletons. The study recruited healthy Caucasian donors from Russia who were aged roughly 6 to 95. CDR3 length equals 16 residues. The V gene's germline CDR1 is LGHNA and CDR2 YSLEER. With 2 bases clipped from V and 2 bases from J, the junction kept 3 bases outside the gene matches.

The sequenced material came from blood. The chain links TRBV4-3 to TRBJ2-7; the match to TRBD2 covers 13 bases. The sequence derives from a woman aged 55-70 years in good health. CDR3 bases: TGCGCCAGCAGCCAAACACTAGCGGGAGGGCCCTACGAGCAGTACTTC. The encoded protein is CASSQTLAGGPYEQYF.